Sequencing of this T cell receptor (beta chain) was carried out in a study of metastatic and nonmetastatic thyroid tumors. Turning to the study itself: From malignant and benign thyroid patients, repertoires in blood and in tumor or nodule tissue were compared. Overall study findings and caveats: In blood and tumor, TCR beta diversity was reportedly significantly higher in malignant thyroid tumors than in benign nodules.

This clone came up many times. What it binds is not known. This CDR3 is 15 amino acids long. V dropped 0 bases and J dropped 4 bases, with 13 bases sitting between them. CDR1 and CDR2 (germline): SGHDT, YYEEEE. Per the original methods: A papillary thyroid cancer distant-metastasis classifier was built from CDR3 differences across clinicopathological groups. TCRdb re-analyzed the PCR reads using MiXCR. TCRdb's processing, not the study's, gives the V and J calls here. The sample lists about 69,000 clones, approximately 15% occurring once. Before thyroid surgery, none of the patients had received any treatment.

Sequenced material: blood. This sequence joins TRBV5-6 and TRBJ2-5; no reliable D call. The sequence was obtained from a male donor with papillary thyroid cancer or a benign thyroid nodule (not recorded which). Some clones in this sample may be carry-over from other donors' samples. The CDR3 coding sequence is TGTGCCAGCAGCTTGGACTTGGAGACCCTAGAGACCCAGTACTTC. This sequence encodes CASSLDLETLETQYF. The variable domain in full, with the rest retrieved from reference TRBV5-6 and TRBJ2-5, is DAGVTQSPTHLIKTRGQQVTLRCSPKSGHDTVSWYQQALGQGPQFIFQYYEEEERQRGNFPDRFSGHQFPNYSSELNVNALLLGDSALYLCASSLDLETLETQYFGPGTRLLVL.